This T cell receptor (beta chain) was obtained from a study of T cells after yellow fever vaccination. Turning to the study itself: Low-cell-number fractions underwent preparation using SMART-Seq v4 Ultra Low Input. Study-level results: Although most clonotypes did not, a small share appeared in both CD4 and CD8 compartments. Weaker overall, the secondary response nonetheless peaked faster (day 5 versus 15).

Trimming removed 4 bases from V and 5 bases from J, with 13 bases in between. Germline V gene lookup returns CDR1 SGHRS and CDR2 YFSETQ. CDR3 length equals 14 residues. Researchers made TCR cDNA using 5'RACE template switching, and this step added a universal primer site and UMIs. TCRdb ran MiXCR on the 5' RACE reads and lists one entry per CDR3 protein. The repertoire has roughly 500,000 distinct CDR3 sequences, about a fifth of them found once; the top ten carry over 11%. A remark on this clonotype: Its target is unknown.

The material sequenced was PBMCs, taken 15 days after the yellow fever booster vaccination. The receptor was isolated from a man between 25 and 39 years old who received the YFV17D yellow fever vaccine. The V call is TRBV5-1, the J call TRBJ2-1; no definite D call. The CDR3 DNA is TGCGCCAGCAGCCAATACGGGCCGGACAATGAGCAGTTCTTC. This encodes CASSQYGPDNEQFF.